This T cell receptor (beta chain) was recovered during a study of T cell repertoires in cytomegalovirus infection. Study results and limitations: The study identified carriers of CMV plus the relevant HLA from cumulative public TCR beta family frequency.

J gave up 4 bases and V 1 base, and 10 bases lay outside the gene matches. Germline V gene sequence: CDR1 SGHVS, CDR2 FNYEAQ. This CDR3 has 19 residues. TCRdb re-analysed the reads in MiXCR, keeping a single row per CDR3 protein. The profile shows approximately 500,000 distinct CDR3 sequences, 16% of them singletons. In its sample, this clonotype was seen many times. Its cognate antigen is unknown. The source is a human donor in good health (CMV status not recorded). Some clones in this sample may be carry-over from other donors' samples. The genes are TRBV7-6 and TRBJ2-2; 12 bases line up with TRBD2. Sequenced sample: CD8+ T cells from PBMCs. CDR3 sequence reads: CASSLVPLLAGGVTGELFF. DNA for the CDR3: TGTGCCAGCAGCTTAGTTCCACTACTAGCGGGAGGCGTCACCGGGGAGCTGTTTTTT.